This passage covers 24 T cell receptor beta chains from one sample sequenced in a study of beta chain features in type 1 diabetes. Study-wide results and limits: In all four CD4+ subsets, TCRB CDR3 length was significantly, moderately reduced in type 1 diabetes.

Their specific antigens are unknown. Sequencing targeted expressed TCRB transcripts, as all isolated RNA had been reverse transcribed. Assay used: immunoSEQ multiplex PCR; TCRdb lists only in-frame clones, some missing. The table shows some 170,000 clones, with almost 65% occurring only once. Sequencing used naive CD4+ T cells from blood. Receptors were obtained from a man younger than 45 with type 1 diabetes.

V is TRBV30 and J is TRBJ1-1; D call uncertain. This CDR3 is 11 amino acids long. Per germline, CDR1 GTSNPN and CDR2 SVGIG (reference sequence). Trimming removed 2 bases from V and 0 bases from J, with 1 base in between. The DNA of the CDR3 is TGTGCCTGGAGTTTGAACACTGAAGCTTTCTTT. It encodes CAWSLNTEAFF. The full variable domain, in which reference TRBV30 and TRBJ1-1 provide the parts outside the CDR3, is SQTIHQWPATLVQPVGSPLSLECTVEGTSNPNLYWYRQAAGRGLQLLFYSVGIGQISSEVPQNLSASRPQDRQFILSSKKLLLSDSGFYLCAWSLNTEAFFGQGTRLTVV.

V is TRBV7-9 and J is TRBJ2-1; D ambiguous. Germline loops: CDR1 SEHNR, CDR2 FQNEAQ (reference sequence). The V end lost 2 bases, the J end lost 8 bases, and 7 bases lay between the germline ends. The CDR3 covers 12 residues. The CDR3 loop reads CASSLNTDEQFF. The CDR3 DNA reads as TGTGCCAGCAGCTTAAATACTGATGAGCAGTTCTTC.

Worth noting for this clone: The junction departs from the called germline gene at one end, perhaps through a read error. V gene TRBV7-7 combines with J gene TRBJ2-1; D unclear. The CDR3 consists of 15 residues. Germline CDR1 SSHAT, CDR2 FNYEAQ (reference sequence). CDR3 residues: CASSRNEDSYNEQFF. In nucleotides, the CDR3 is TGTGCTAGCAGCAGGAATGAGGACTCCTACAATGAGCAGTTCTTC.

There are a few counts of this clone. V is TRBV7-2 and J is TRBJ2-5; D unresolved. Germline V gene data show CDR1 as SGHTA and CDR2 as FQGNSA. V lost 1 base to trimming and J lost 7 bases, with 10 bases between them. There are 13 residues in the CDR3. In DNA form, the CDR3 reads TGTGCCAGCAGCTTAGACAATAGTGGGACCCAGTACTTC. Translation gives CASSLDNSGTQYF.

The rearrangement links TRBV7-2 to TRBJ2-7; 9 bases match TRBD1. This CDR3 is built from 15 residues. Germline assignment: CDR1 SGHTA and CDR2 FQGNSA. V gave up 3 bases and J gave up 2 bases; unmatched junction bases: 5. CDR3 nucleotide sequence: TGTGCCAGCAGCTTGGAGGGACAGGGCACCTACGAGCAGTACTTC. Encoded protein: CASSLEGQGTYEQYF.

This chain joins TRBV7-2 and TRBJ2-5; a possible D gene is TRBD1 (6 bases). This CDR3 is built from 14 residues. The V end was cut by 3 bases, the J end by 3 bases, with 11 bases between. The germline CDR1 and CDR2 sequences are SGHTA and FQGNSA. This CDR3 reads CASSFQGLEETQYF. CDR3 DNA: TGTGCCAGCAGCTTCCAGGGGCTCGAAGAGACCCAGTACTTC.

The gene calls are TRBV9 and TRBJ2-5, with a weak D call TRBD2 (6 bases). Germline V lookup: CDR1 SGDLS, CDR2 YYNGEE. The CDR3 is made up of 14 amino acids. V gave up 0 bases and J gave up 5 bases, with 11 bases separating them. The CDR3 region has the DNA TGTGCCAGCAGCGTAGCCCTCGCGGGGGAGACCCAGTACTTC. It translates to CASSVALAGETQYF.

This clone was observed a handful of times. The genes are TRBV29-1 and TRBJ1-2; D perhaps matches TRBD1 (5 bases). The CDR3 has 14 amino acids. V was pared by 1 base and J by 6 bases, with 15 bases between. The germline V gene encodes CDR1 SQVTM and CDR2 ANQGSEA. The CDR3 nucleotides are TGCAGCGTTGAAGTCGGGGGACCCCCACATGGCTACACCTTC. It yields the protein CSVEVGGPPHGYTF.

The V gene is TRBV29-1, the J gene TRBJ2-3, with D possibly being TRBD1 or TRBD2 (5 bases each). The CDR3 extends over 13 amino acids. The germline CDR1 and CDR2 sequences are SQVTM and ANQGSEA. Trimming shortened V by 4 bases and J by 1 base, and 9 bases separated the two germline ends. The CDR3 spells CSVGRDGTDTQYF. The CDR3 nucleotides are TGCAGCGTTGGCAGGGACGGCACAGATACGCAGTATTTT.

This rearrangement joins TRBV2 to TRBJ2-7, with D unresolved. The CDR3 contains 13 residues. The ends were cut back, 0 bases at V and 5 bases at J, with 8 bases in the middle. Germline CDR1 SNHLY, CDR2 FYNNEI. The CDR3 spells CASSEARSHEQYF. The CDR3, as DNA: TGTGCCAGCAGTGAAGCTAGGAGTCACGAGCAGTACTTC.

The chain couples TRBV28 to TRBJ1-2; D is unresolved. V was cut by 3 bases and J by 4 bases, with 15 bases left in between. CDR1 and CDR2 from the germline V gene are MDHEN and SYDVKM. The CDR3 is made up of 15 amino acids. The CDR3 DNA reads TGTGCCAGCAGTTTTTATAACCGGGAGGCCTATGGCTACACCTTC. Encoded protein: CASSFYNREAYGYTF.

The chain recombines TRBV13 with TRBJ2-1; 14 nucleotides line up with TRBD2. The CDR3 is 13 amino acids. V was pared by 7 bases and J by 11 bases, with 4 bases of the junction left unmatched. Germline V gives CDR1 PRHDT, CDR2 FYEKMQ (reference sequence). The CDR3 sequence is CASKGLAGGQQFF. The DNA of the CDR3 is TGTGCCAGCAAAGGACTAGCGGGGGGACAGCAGTTCTTC. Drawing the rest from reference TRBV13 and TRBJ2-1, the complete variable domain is AAGVIQSPRHLIKEKRETATLKCYPIPRHDTVYWYQQGPGQDPQFLISFYEKMQSDKGSIPDRFSAQQFSDYHSELNMSSLELGDSALYFCASKGLAGGQQFFGPGTRLTVL.

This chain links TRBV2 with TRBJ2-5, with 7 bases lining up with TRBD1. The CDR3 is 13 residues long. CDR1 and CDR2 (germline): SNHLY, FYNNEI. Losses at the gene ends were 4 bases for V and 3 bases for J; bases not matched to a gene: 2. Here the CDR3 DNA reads TGTGCCAGCAGTGGACAGGGAAAAGAGACCCAGTACTTC. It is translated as CASSGQGKETQYF.

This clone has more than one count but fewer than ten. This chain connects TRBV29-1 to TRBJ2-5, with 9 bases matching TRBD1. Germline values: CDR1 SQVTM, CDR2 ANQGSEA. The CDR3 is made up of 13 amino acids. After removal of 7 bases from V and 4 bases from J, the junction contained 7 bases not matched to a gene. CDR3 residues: CSGAGQGPETQYF. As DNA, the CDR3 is TGCAGCGGAGCAGGACAGGGGCCAGAGACCCAGTACTTC.

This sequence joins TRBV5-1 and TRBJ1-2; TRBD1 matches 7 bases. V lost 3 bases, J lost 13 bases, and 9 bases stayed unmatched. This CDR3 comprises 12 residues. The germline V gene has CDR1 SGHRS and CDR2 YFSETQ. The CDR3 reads CASSWDSQSSTF. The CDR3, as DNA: TGCGCCAGCAGCTGGGACAGTCAATCCAGCACCTTC.

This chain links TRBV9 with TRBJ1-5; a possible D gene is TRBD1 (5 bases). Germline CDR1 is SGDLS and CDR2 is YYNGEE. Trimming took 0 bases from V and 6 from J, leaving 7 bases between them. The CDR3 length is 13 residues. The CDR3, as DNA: TGTGCCAGCAGCGTAGTCAGGGCTCAGCCCCAGCATTTT. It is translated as CASSVVRAQPQHF.

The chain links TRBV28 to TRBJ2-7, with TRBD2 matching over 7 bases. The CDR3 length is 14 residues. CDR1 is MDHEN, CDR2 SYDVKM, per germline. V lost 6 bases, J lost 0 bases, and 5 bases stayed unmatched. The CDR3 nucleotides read TGTGCCAGCAGGGGGAGGGACCACTCCTACGAGCAGTACTTC. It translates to CASRGRDHSYEQYF.

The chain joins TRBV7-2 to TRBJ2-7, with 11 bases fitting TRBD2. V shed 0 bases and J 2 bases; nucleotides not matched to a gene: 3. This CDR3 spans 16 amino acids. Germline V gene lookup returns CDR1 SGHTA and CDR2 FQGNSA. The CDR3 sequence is CASSLAGTSGTYEQYF. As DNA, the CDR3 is TGTGCCAGCAGCTTAGCCGGGACTAGCGGAACCTACGAGCAGTACTTC.

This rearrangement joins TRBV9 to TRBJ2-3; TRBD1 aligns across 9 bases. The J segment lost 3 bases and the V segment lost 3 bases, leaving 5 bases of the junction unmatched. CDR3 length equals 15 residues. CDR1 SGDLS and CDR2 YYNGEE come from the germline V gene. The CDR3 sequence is CASSGGTGRTDTQYF. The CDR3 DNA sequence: TGTGCCAGCAGCGGAGGGACAGGGAGGACAGATACGCAGTATTTT.

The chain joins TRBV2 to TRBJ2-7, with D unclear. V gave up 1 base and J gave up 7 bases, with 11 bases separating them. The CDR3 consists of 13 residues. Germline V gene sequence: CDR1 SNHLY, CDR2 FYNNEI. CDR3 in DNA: TGTGCCAGCAGTGAAGGCATGTCTACGGAGCAGTACTTC. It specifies CASSEGMSTEQYF.

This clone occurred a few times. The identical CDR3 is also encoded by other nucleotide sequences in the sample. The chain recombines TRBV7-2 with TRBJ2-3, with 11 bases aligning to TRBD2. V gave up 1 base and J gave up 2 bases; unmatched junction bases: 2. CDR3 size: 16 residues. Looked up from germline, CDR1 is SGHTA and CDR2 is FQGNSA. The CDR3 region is CASSLGLAGFTDTQYF. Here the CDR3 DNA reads TGTGCCAGCAGCTTAGGACTAGCGGGGTTCACAGATACGCAGTATTTT.

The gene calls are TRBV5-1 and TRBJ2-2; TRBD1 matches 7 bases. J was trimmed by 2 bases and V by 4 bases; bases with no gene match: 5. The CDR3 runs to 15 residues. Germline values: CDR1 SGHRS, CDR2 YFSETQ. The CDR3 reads CASSPGTVNTGELFF. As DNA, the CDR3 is TGCGCCAGCAGCCCCGGGACAGTAAACACCGGGGAGCTGTTTTTT.

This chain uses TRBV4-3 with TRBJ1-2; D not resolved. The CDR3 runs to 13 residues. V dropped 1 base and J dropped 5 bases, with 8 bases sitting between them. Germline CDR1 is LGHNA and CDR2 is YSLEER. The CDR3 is CASSQGPTYGYTF. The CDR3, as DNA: TGCGCCAGCAGCCAAGGACCTACTTATGGCTACACCTTC.

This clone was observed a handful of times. The CDR3 spells CASSLGAVNTEAFF. The CDR3 nucleotides read TGTGCCAGCAGCTTAGGGGCGGTGAACACTGAAGCTTTCTTT. The gene calls are TRBV7-2 and TRBJ1-1, with D unclear. This CDR3 region has 14 residues. V was pared by 1 base and J by 0 bases, with 6 bases between. The germline CDR1 and CDR2 sequences are SGHTA and FQGNSA.